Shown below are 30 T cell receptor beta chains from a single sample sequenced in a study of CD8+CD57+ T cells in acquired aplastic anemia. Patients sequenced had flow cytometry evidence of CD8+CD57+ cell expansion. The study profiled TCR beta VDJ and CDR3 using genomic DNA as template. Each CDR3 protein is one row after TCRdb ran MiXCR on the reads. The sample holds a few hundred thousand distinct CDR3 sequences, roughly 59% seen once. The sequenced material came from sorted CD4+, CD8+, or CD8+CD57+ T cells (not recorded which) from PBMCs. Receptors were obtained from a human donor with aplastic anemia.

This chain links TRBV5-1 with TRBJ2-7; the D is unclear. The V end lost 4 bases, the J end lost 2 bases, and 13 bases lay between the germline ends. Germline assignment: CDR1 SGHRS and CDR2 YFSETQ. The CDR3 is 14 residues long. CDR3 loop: CASSDGRQPYEQYF. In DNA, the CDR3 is TGCGCCAGCAGCGATGGCCGGCAGCCCTACGAGCAGTACTTC. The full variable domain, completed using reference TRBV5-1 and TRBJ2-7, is KAGVTQTPRYLIKTRGQQVTLSCSPISGHRSVSWYQQTPGQGLQFLFEYFSETQRNKGNFPGRFSGRQFSNSRSEMNVSTLELGDSALYLCASSDGRQPYEQYFGPGTRLTVT.

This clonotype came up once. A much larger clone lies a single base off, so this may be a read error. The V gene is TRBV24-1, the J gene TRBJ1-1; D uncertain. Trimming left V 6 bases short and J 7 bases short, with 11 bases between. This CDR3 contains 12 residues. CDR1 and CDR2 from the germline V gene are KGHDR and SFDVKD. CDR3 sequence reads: CATSKYSGEAFF. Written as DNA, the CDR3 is TGTGCCACCAGTAAATACTCGGGTGAAGCTTTCTTT.

The CDR3 sequence is CASSEASSGSDTQYF. CDR3 nucleotide sequence: TGTGCCAGCAGTGAAGCAAGTAGCGGGAGTGATACGCAGTATTTT. This chain links TRBV6-1 with TRBJ2-3; 9 nucleotides match TRBD2. Germline V gene sequence: CDR1 MNHNS, CDR2 SASEGT. The CDR3 is 15 residues long. The trim removed 0 bases at V and 6 bases at J, leaving 4 bases unmatched.

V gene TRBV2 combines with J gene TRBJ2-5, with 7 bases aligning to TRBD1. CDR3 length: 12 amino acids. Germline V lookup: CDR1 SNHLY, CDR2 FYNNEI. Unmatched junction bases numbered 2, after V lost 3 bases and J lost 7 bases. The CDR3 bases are TGTGCCAGCAGTGAGGACAGGCCGACCCAGTACTTC. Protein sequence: CASSEDRPTQYF.

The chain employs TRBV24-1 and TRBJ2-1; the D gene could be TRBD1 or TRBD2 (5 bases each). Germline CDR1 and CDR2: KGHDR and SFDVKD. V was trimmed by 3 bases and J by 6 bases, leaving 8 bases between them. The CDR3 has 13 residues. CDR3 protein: CATSDGTSNEQFF. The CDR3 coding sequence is TGTGCCACCAGTGATGGGACGAGCAATGAGCAGTTCTTC.

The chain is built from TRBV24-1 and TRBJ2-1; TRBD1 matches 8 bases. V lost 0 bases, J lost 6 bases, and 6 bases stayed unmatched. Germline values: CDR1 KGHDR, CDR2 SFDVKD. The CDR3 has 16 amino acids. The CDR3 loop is CATSDLTGQASNEQFF. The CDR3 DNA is TGTGCCACCAGTGATTTGACGGGACAGGCCAGCAATGAGCAGTTCTTC.

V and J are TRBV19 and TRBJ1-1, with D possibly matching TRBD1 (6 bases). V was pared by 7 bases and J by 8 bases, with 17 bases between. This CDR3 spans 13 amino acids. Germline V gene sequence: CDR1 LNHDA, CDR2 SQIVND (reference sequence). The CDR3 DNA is TGTGCCAGTAAGGGGGAAGGGGAAACGGAAGCTTTCTTT. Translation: CASKGEGETEAFF. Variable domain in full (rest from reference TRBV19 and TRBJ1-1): DGGITQSPKYLFRKEGQNVTLSCEQNLNHDAMYWYRQDPGQGLRLIYYSQIVNDFQKGDIAEGYSVSREKKESFPLTVTSAQKNPTAFYLCASKGEGETEAFFGQGTRLTVV.

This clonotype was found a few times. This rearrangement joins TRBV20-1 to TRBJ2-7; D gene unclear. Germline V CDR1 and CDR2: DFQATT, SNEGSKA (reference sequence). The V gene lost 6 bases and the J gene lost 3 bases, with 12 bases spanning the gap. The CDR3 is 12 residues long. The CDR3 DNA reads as TGCAGTGCAAGATTAAAGGACTACGAGCAGTACTTC. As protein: CSARLKDYEQYF.

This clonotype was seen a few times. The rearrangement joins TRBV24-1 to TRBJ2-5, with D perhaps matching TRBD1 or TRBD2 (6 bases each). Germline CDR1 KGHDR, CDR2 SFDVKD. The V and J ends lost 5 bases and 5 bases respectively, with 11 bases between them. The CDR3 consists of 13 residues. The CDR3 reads CATSGGAWETQYF. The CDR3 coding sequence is TGTGCCACCAGTGGGGGGGCGTGGGAGACCCAGTACTTC.

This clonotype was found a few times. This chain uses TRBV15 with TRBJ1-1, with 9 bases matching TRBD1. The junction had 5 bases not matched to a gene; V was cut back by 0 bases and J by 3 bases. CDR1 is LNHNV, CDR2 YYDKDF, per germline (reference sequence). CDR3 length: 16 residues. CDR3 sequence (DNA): TGTGCCACCAGCAGAGACGGGACAGGGAGTGACACTGAAGCTTTCTTT. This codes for CATSRDGTGSDTEAFF.

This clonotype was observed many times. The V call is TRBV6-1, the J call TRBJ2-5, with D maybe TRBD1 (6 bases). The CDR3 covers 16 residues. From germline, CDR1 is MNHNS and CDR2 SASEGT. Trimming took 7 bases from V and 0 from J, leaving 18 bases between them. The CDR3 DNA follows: TGTGCCAGCAAGATGCAGGGGCTGGCGGACCAAGAGACCCAGTACTTC. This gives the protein CASKMQGLADQETQYF.

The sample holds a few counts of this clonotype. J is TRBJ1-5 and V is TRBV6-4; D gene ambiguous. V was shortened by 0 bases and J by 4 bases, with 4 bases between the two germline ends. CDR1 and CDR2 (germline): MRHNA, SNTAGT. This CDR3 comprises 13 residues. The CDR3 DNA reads TGTGCCAGCAGTGACTCGGCAAATCAGCCCCAGCATTTT. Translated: CASSDSANQPQHF.

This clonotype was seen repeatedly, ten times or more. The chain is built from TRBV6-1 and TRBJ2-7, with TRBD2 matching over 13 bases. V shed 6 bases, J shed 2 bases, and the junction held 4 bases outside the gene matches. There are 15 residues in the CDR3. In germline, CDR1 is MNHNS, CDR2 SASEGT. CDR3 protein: CASRVGLAGTYEQYF. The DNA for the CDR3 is TGTGCCAGCAGGGTGGGACTAGCGGGGACCTACGAGCAGTACTTC.

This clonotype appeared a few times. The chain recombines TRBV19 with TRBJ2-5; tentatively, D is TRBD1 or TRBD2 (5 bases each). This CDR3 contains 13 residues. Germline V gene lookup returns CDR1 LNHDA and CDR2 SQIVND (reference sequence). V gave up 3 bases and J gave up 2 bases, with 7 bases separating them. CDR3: CASSMRGQETQYF. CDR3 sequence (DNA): TGTGCCAGTAGTATGAGGGGACAAGAGACCCAGTACTTC.

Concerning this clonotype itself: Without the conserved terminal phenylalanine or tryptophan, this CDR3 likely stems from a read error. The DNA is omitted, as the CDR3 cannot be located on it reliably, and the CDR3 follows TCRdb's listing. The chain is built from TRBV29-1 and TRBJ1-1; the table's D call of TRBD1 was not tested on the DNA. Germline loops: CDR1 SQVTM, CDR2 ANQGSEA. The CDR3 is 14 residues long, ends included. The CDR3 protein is CSVEGQGLNTEASL.

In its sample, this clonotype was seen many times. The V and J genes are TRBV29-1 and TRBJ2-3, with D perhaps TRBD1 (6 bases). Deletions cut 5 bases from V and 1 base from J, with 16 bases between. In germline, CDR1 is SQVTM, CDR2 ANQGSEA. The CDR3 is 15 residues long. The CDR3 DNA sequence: TGCAGCGTTAGGACAGTCGTGGTGGGCACAGATACGCAGTATTTT. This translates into CSVRTVVVGTDTQYF.

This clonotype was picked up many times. The CDR3 DNA sequence: TGTGCCAGCTCCAAGGTACGGGGGAATCAAGAGACCCAGTACTTC. Its protein product is CASSKVRGNQETQYF. The rearrangement uses TRBV25-1 and TRBJ2-5; a weak D match, TRBD2 (6 bases). V was trimmed by 8 bases and J by 2 bases, leaving 18 bases between them. The CDR3 covers 15 residues. Germline V gives CDR1 MGHDK, CDR2 SYGVNS.

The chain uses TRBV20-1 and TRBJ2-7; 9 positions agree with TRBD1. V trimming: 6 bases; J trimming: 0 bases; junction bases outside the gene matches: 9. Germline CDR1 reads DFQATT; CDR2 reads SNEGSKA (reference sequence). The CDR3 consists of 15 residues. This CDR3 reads CSAYPGTGFSYEQYF. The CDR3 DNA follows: TGCAGTGCGTACCCCGGGACAGGGTTCTCCTACGAGCAGTACTTC.

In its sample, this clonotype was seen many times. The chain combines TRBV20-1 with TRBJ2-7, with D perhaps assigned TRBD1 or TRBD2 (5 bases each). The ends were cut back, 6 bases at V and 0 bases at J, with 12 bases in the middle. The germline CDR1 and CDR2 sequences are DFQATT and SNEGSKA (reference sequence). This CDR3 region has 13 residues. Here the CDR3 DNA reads TGCAGTGCCGTTGGGACGGACTCCTACGAGCAGTACTTC. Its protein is CSAVGTDSYEQYF.

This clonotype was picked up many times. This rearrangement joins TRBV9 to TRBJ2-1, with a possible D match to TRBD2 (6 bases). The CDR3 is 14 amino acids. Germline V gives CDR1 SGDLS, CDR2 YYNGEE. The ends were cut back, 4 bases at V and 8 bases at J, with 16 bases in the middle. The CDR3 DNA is TGTGCCAGCAGCTCCCCCCGGTGGGAGGATGAGCAGTTCTTC. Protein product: CASSSPRWEDEQFF.

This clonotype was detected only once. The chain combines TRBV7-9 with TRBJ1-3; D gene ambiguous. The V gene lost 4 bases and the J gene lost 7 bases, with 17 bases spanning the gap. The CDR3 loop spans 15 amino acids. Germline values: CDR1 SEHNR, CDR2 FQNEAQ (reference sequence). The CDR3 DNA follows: TGTGCCAGCAGCTCCCGGTCTGACGGTCGGAACACCATATATTTT. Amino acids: CASSSRSDGRNTIYF.

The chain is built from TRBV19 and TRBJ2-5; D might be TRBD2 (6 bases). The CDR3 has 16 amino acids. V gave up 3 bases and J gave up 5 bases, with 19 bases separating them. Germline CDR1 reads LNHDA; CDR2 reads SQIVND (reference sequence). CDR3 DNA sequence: TGTGCCAGTAGTATCAATAGCGGAGTCACCGGGGAGACCCAGTACTTC. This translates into CASSINSGVTGETQYF.

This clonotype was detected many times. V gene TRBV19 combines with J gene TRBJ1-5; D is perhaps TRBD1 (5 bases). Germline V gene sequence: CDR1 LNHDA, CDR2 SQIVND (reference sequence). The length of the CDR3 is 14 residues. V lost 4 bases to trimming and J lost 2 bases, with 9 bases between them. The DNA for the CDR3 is TGTGCCAGTAGTACCGGGGGGGGCAATCAGCCCCAGCATTTT. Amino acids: CASSTGGGNQPQHF.

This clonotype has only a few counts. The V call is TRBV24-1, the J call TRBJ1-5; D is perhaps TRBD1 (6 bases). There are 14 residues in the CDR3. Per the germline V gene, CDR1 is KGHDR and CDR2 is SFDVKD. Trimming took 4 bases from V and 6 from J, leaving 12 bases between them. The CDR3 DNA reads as TGTGCCACCAGTGAAACAGGGTTGAGTCAGCCCCAGCATTTT. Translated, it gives CATSETGLSQPQHF.

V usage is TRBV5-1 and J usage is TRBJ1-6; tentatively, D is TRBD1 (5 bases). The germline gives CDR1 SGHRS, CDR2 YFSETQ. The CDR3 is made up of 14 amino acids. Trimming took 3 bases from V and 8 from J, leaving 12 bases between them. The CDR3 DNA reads TGCGCCAGCAGCTGGGACGCCTGGGATTCACCCCTCCACTTT. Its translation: CASSWDAWDSPLHF.

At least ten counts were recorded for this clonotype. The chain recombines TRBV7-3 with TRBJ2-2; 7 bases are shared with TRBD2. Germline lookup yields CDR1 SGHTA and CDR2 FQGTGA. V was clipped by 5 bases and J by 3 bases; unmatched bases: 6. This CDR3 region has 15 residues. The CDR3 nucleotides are TGTGCCAGCAGCCCGGGGGGACGGGACACCGGGGAGCTGTTTTTT. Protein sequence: CASSPGGRDTGELFF.

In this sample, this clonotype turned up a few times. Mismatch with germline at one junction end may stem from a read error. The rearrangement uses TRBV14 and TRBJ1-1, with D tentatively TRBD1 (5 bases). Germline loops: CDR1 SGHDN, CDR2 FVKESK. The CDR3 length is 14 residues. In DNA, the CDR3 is TGTGCTAGCAGCCAAGATCAGGGAGGGACTGAAGCTTTCTTT. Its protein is CASSQDQGGTEAFF.

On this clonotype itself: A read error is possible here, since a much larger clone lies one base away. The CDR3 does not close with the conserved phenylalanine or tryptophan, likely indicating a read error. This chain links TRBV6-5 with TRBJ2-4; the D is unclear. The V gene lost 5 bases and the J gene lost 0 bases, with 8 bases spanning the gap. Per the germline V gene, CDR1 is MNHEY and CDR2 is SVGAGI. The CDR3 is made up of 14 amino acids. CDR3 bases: TGTGCCAGCAGTAATCTACGAGCCAAAAACATTCAGTACCTC. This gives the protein CASSNLRAKNIQYL.

The CDR3 loop reads CASSSPDRWSGANVLTF. CDR3 nucleotides: TGTGCCAGCAGTTCCCCGGACAGGTGGTCCGGGGCCAACGTCCTGACTTTC. This chain uses TRBV27 with TRBJ2-6; 7 nucleotides match TRBD1. Germline-derived CDR1 and CDR2 are MNHEY and SMNVEV (reference sequence). With V trimmed by 4 bases and J by 4 bases, 10 bases remained unmatched. CDR3 length: 17 amino acids.

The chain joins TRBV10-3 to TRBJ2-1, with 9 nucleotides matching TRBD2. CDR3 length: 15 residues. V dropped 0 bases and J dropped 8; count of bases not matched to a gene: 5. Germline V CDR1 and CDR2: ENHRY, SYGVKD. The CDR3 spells CAISESALAGDEQFF. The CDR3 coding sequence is TGTGCCATCAGTGAGTCTGCACTAGCGGGTGATGAGCAGTTCTTC.